This T cell receptor beta chain comes out of a study of blood T cells in healthy people across ages. Findings and limits, study-wide: Both higher diversity and more naive CD4+ cells marked long-lived donors when set against aged donors. For the donors, CMV status was unknown and possibly confounded expanded clonotype changes.

Germline CDR1 reads MNHEY; CDR2 reads SVGEGT. V dropped 6 bases and J dropped 3 bases, with 24 bases sitting between them. The CDR3 length is 17 residues. As concerns this clonotype: The antigen remains undetermined.

The second PCR ran about 6 to 11 cycles with a sample-barcoded 5' primer and J-beta primers. Carrying 12 random nucleotides, a template-switch adaptor labeled each individual cDNA molecule. TCRdb reanalysed the 5' RACE reads using MiXCR and keeps one entry per CDR3 protein. Of 1.5 million to 2 million distinct CDR3 sequences in the sample, over 25% were seen once. The receptor was derived from a woman in her thirties in good health. The gene calls are TRBV6-2 or TRBV6-3 and TRBJ2-7; D is unclear. Sequenced material: blood. CDR3 in DNA: TGTGCCAGCAGCCCCCCGGTTGAGCTCCAACTGGACTACGAGCAGTACTTC. Encoded protein: CASSPPVELQLDYEQYF.